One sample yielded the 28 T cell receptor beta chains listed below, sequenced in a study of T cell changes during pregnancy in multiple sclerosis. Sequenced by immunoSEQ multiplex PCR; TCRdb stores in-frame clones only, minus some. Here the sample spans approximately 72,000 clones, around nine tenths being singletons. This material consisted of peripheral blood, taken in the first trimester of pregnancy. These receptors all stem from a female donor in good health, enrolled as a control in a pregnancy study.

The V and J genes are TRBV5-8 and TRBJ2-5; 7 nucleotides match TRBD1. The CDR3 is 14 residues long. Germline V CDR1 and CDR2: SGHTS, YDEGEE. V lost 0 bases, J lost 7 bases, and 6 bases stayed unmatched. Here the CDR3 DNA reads TGTGCCAGCAGCTTGGGCAGGGGGTCGGGGACCCAGTACTTC. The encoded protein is CASSLGRGSGTQYF. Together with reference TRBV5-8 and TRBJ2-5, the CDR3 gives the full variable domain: EAGVTQSPTHLIKTRGQQATLRCSPISGHTSVYWYQQALGLGLQFLLWYDEGEERNRGNFPPRFSGRQFPNYSSELNVNALELEDSALYLCASSLGRGSGTQYFGPGTRLLVL.

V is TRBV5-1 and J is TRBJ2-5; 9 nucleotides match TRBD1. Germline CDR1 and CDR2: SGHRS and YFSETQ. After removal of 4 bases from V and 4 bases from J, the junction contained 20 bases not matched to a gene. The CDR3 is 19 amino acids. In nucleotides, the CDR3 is TGCGCCAGCAGCCCCCAAAAAAGAGACTTCTACAGGGGGCGAGAGACCCAGTACTTC. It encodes CASSPQKRDFYRGRETQYF. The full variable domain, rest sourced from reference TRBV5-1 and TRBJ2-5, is KAGVTQTPRYLIKTRGQQVTLSCSPISGHRSVSWYQQTPGQGLQFLFEYFSETQRNKGNFPGRFSGRQFSNSRSEMNVSTLELGDSALYLCASSPQKRDFYRGRETQYFGPGTRLLVL.

The CDR3 reads CSVPPPRDQETQYF. The CDR3 DNA reads as TGCAGCGTTCCCCCTCCCAGGGACCAAGAGACCCAGTACTTC. V gene TRBV29-1 combines with J gene TRBJ2-5; weak D call: TRBD1 (5 bases). Deletions cut 5 bases from V and 0 bases from J, with 13 bases between. Germline lookup yields CDR1 SQVTM and CDR2 ANQGSEA. The CDR3 has 14 amino acids.

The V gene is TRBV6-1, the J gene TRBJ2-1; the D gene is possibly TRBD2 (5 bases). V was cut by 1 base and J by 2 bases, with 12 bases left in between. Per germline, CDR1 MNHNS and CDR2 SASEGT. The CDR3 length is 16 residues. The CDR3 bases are TGTGCCAGCAGTGAAGAGGTCTTCGGGGCCTACAATGAGCAGTTCTTC. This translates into CASSEEVFGAYNEQFF.

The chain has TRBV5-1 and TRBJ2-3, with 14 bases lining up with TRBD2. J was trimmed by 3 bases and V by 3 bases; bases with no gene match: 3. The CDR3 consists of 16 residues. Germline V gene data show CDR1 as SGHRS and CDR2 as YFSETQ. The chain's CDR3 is CASSWRLAGGTDTQYF. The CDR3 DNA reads TGCGCCAGCAGCTGGAGACTAGCGGGAGGGACAGATACGCAGTATTTT.

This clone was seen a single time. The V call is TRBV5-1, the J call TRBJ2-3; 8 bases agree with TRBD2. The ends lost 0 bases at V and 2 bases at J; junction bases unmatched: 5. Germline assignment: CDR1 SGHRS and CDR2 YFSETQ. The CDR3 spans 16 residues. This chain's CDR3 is CASSLAPGLVTDTQYF. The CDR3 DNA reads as TGCGCCAGCAGCTTGGCGCCGGGACTAGTCACAGATACGCAGTATTTT.

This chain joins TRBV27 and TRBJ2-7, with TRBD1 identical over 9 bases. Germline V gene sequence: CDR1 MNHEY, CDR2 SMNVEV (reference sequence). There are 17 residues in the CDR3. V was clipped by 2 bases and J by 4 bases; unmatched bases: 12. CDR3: CASSLGTVPDRGYEQYF. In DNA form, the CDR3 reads TGTGCCAGCAGTTTAGGGACCGTTCCGGACAGGGGTTACGAGCAGTACTTC.

CDR3 sequence reads: CAWSLTGLETQYF. The CDR3 DNA follows: TGTGCCTGGAGCTTGACAGGATTAGAGACCCAGTACTTC. This chain connects TRBV30 to TRBJ2-5, with D perhaps TRBD1 (6 bases). The V and J ends lost 3 bases and 4 bases respectively, with 12 bases between them. This CDR3 has 13 residues. Germline-derived CDR1 and CDR2 are GTSNPN and SVGIG (reference sequence).

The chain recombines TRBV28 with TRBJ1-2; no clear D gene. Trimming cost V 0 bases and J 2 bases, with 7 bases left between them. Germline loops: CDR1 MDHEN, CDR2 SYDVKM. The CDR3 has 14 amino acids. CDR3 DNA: TGTGCCAGCAGTTTATGGGCGGGGAACTATGGCTACACCTTC. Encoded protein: CASSLWAGNYGYTF.

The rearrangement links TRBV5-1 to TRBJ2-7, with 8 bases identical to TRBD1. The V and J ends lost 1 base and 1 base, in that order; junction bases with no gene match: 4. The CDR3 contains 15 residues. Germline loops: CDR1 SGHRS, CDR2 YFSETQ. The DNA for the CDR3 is TGCGCCAGCAGCTTGTATGGGACAGGATCCTACGAGCAGTACTTC. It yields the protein CASSLYGTGSYEQYF.

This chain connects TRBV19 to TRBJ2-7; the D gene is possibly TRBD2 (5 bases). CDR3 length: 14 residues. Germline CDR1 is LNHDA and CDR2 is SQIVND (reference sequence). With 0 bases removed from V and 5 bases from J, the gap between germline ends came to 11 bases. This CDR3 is CASSIDGESNEQYF. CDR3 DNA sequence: TGTGCCAGTAGTATAGACGGGGAATCGAACGAGCAGTACTTC.

The CDR3 region has the DNA TGTGCCAGCAGTTCGTCCGGGACAGGTGAAGGCTACACCTTC. This gives the protein CASSSSGTGEGYTF. The chain has TRBV28 and TRBJ1-2; 8 bases are a match to TRBD1. The V gene end was trimmed by 4 bases and the J gene end by 8 bases; junction bases not matched to a gene: 9. The CDR3 extends over 14 amino acids. The germline CDR1 and CDR2 sequences are MDHEN and SYDVKM.

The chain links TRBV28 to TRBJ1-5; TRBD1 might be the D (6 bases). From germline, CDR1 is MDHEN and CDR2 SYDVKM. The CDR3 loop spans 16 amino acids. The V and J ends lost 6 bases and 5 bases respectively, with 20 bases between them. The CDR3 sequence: CASSSGGANTYQPQHF. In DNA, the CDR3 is TGTGCCAGCAGCTCGGGGGGGGCGAACACCTATCAGCCCCAGCATTTT. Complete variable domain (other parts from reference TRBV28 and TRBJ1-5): DVKVTQSSRYLVKRTGEKVFLECVQDMDHENMFWYRQDPGLGLRLIYFSYDVKMKEKGDIPEGYSVSREKKERFSLILESASTNQTSMYLCASSSGGANTYQPQHFGDGTRLSIL.

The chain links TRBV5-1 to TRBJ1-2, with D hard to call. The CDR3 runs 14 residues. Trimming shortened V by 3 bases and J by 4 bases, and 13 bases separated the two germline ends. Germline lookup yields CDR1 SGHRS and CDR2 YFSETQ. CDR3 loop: CASSSLTSTYGYTF. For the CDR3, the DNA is TGCGCCAGCAGCTCTCTGACAAGTACCTATGGCTACACCTTC.

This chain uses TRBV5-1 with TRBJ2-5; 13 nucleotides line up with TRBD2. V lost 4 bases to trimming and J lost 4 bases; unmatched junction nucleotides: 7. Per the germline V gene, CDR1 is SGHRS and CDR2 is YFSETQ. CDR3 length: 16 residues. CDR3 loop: CASSPPGLAGRETQYF. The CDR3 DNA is TGCGCCAGCAGCCCGCCGGGACTAGCGGGACGAGAGACCCAGTACTTC.

CDR3 DNA sequence: TGCGCCAGCAGCCAGCGGGACTCCCCCACCGGGGAGCTGTTTTTT. This translates into CASSQRDSPTGELFF. J is TRBJ2-2 and V is TRBV4-1, with D perhaps TRBD2 (6 bases). CDR1 is MGHRA, CDR2 YSYEKL, per germline. V was cut by 3 bases and J by 4 bases, with 12 bases left in between. The CDR3 is made up of 15 amino acids.

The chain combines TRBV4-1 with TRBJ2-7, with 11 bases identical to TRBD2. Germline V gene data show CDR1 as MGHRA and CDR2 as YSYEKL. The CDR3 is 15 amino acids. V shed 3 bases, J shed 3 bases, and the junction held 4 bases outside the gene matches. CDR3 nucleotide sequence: TGCGCCAGCAGCCAGCGACTAGCGGGGCTCTACGAGCAGTACTTC. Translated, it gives CASSQRLAGLYEQYF.

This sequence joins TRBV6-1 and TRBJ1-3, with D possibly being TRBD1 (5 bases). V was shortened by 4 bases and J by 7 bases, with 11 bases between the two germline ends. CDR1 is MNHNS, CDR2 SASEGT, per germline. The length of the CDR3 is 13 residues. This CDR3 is CASSAFRGNTIYF. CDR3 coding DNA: TGTGCCAGCAGTGCCTTCCGGGGGAACACCATATATTTT.

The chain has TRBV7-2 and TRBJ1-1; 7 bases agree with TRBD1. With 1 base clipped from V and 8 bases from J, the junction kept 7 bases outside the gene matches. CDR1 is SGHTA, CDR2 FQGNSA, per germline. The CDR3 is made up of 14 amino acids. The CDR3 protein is CASSLGGGVFEAFF. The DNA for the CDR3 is TGTGCCAGCAGCTTAGGAGGGGGCGTTTTCGAAGCTTTCTTT.

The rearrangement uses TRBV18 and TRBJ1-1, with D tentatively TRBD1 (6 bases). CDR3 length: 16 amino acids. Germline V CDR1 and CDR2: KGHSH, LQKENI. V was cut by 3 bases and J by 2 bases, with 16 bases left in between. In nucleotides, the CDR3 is TGTGCCAGCTCACCGGCGGCGGGGGGCATTAACACTGAAGCTTTCTTT. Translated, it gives CASSPAAGGINTEAFF.

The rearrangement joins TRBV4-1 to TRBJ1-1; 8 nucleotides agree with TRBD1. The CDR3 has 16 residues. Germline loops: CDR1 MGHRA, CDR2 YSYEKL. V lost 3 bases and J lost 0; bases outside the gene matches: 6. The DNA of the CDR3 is TGCGCCAGCAGCCAGGGGGACAGGTCGATGAACACTGAAGCTTTCTTT. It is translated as CASSQGDRSMNTEAFF.

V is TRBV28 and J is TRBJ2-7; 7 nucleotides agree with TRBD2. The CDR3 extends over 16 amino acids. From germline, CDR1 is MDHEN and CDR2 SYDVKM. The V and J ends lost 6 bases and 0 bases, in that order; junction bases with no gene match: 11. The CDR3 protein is CASSRLARGSSYEQYF. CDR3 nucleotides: TGTGCCAGCAGCCGCCTCGCCCGCGGGAGCTCCTACGAGCAGTACTTC.

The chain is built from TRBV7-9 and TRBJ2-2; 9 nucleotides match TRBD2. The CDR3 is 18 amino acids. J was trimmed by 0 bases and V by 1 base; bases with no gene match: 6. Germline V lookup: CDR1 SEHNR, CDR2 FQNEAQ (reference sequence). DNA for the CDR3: TGTGCCAGCAGCTTAGAACTAGCGGGCCCCGCGAACACCGGGGAGCTGTTTTTT. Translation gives CASSLELAGPANTGELFF.

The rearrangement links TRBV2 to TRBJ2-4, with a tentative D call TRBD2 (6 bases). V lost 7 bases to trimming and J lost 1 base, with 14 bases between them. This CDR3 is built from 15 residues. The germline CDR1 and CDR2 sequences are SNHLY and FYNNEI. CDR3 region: CASIRDSLAKNIQYF. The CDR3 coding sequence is TGTGCCAGCATTCGGGACTCCCTCGCCAAAAACATTCAGTACTTC.

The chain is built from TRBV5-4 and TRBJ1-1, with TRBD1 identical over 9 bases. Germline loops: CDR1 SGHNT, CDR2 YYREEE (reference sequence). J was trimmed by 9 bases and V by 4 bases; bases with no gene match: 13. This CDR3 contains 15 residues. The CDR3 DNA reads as TGTGCCAGCAGCACATCACAGGGGGCGGTAGGAAAAGCTTTCTTT. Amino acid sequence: CASSTSQGAVGKAFF.

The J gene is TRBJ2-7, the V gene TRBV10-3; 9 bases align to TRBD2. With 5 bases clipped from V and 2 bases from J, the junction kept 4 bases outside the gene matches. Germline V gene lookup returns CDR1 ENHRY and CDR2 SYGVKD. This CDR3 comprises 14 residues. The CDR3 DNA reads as TGTGCCATCAGTACTAGCGGGCTGACCTACGAGCAGTACTTC. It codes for CAISTSGLTYEQYF.

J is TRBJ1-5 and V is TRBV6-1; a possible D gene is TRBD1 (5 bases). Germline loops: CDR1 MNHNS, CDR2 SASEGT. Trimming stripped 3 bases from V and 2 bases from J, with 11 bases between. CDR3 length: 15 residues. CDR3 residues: CASSEAGEGNQPQHF. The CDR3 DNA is TGTGCCAGCAGTGAGGCGGGGGAAGGCAATCAGCCCCAGCATTTT.

CDR3 coding DNA: TGCGCCAGCAGCCCTCCAGGGAGCGGGACCTACGAGCAGTACTTC. It yields the protein CASSPPGSGTYEQYF. This chain connects TRBV4-1 to TRBJ2-7, with 7 bases that match TRBD2. Germline values: CDR1 MGHRA, CDR2 YSYEKL. The CDR3 is made up of 15 amino acids. V lost 4 bases and J lost 2; bases outside the gene matches: 8.